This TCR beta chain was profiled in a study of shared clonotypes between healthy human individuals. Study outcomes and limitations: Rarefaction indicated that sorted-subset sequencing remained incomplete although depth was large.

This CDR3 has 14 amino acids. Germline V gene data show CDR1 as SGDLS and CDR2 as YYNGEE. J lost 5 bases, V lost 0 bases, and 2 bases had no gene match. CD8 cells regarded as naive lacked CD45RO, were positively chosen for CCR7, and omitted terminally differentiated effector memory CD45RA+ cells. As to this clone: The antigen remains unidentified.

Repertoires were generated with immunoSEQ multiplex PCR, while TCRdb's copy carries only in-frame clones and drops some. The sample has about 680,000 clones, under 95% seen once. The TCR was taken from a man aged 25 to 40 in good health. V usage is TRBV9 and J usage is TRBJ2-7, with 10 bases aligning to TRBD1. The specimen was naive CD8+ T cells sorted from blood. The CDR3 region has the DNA TGTGCCAGCAGCGTAGCGACAGGGGGCGACGAGCAGTACTTC. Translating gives CASSVATGGDEQYF.